One sample yielded the 20 T cell receptor beta chains listed below, sequenced in a study of early T cells in non-severe SARS-CoV-2 infection. Each CDR3 protein is one row after TCRdb ran MiXCR on the 5' RACE reads. The sample yields over 50,000 distinct CDR3 sequences, roughly 13% seen once. The sequenced sample consisted of whole blood. The receptors stem from an adult who was a healthcare worker with PCR-confirmed SARS-CoV-2 infection or an uninfected control (not recorded which).

This clonotype was counted at least ten times. J is TRBJ1-1 and V is TRBV18; tentatively, D is TRBD1 (5 bases). This CDR3 is 15 amino acids long. CDR1 is KGHSH and CDR2 is LQKENI in the germline V gene. The V and J ends lost 4 bases and 2 bases respectively, with 14 bases between them. The CDR3 nucleotides read TGTGCCAGCTCACAGGGGCAAGTCGGCAACACTGAAGCTTTCTTT. Its translation is CASSQGQVGNTEAFF. The whole variable domain, filled in from reference TRBV18 and TRBJ1-1, reads NAGVMQNPRHLVRRRGQEARLRCSPMKGHSHVYWYRQLPEEGLKFMVYLQKENIIDESGMPKERFSAEFPKEGPSILRIQQVVRGDSAAYFCASSQGQVGNTEAFFGQGTRLTVV.

This clonotype was recorded many times. The gene calls are TRBV16 and TRBJ1-1; D perhaps matches TRBD1 (6 bases). Trimming stripped 5 bases from V and 1 base from J, with 8 bases between. The germline V gene has CDR1 KGHSY and CDR2 FQNENV. This CDR3 contains 13 residues. The chain's CDR3 is CASSTQGNTEAFF. The CDR3 DNA follows: TGTGCCAGCAGCACACAGGGGAACACTGAAGCTTTCTTT.

This clonotype came up a few times. The V gene is TRBV29-1, the J gene TRBJ2-7; 9 bases line up with TRBD1. The CDR3 is 14 residues long. Germline V gene sequence: CDR1 SQVTM, CDR2 ANQGSEA. V was pared by 5 bases and J by 5 bases, with 10 bases of the junction left unmatched. The CDR3 sequence: CSVLRTGVVHEQYF. CDR3 DNA: TGCAGCGTTCTTCGGACAGGGGTCGTCCACGAGCAGTACTTC.

The chain recombines TRBV28 with TRBJ1-4; D is unresolved. Looked up from germline, CDR1 is MDHEN and CDR2 is SYDVKM. Trimming took 9 bases from V and 0 from J, leaving 11 bases between them. This CDR3 has 14 amino acids. CDR3 sequence reads: CASAAGTTNEKLFF. CDR3 DNA: TGTGCCAGTGCGGCGGGGACAACTAATGAAAAACTGTTTTTT.

This clonotype was found many times. The J gene is TRBJ2-5, the V gene TRBV5-4, with D possibly matching TRBD2 (6 bases). Germline V lookup: CDR1 SGHNT, CDR2 YYREEE (reference sequence). This CDR3 comprises 15 residues. V was pared by 1 base and J by 5 bases, with 15 bases between. CDR3 nucleotide sequence: TGTGCCAGCAGCTTGAGGCTAGCGAGTGGGGAGACCCAGTACTTC. Its translation is CASSLRLASGETQYF.

The chain combines TRBV9 with TRBJ2-2, with D unclear. Germline loops: CDR1 SGDLS, CDR2 YYNGEE. The V end was cut by 2 bases, the J end by 4 bases, with 3 bases between. The CDR3 contains 12 residues. The CDR3 loop is CASSVSTGELFF. CDR3 in DNA: TGTGCCAGCAGCGTGTCCACCGGGGAGCTGTTTTTT.

This clonotype appeared many times. V gene TRBV18 combines with J gene TRBJ2-7; D possibly corresponds to TRBD1 (6 bases). Trimming took 3 bases from V and 3 from J, leaving 9 bases between them. CDR3 length equals 13 residues. Germline loops: CDR1 KGHSH, CDR2 LQKENI. The CDR3: CASSPLDSYEQYF. In nucleotides, the CDR3 is TGTGCCAGCTCACCCTTGGACAGCTACGAGCAGTACTTC.

This chain joins TRBV6-5 and TRBJ1-4; 8 bases fit TRBD1. The CDR3 spans 14 residues. V lost 6 bases, J lost 0 bases, and 0 bases stayed unmatched. Germline-derived CDR1 and CDR2 are MNHEY and SVGAGI. The CDR3 DNA follows: TGTGCCAGCAGGGGACAGGCAACTAATGAAAAACTGTTTTTT. Protein: CASRGQATNEKLFF.

Many counts were recorded for this clonotype. The chain links TRBV7-9 to TRBJ1-5; D remains ambiguous. V gave up 1 base and J gave up 7 bases, with 5 bases separating them. From germline, CDR1 is SEHNR and CDR2 FQNEAQ (reference sequence). The CDR3 covers 12 residues. CDR3 nucleotides: TGTGCCAGCAGCTTAGGGGGACAGCCCCAGCATTTT. Translated, it gives CASSLGGQPQHF. Full variable domain (outside the CDR3, taken from reference TRBV7-9 and TRBJ1-5): DTGVSQNPRHKITKRGQNVTFRCDPISEHNRLYWYRQTLGQGPEFLTYFQNEAQLEKSRLLSDRFSAERPKGSFSTLEIQRTEQGDSAMYLCASSLGGQPQHFGDGTRLSIL.

In this sample, this clonotype turned up many times. Written as DNA, the CDR3 is TGTGCCAGCAGTGGGACAGGGGCAAGCGAGCAGTACTTC. This translates into CASSGTGASEQYF. The J gene is TRBJ2-7, the V gene TRBV25-1; 9 bases map to TRBD1. The V and J ends lost 4 bases and 6 bases, in that order; junction bases with no gene match: 4. From germline, CDR1 is MGHDK and CDR2 SYGVNS. This CDR3 contains 13 residues.

Ten or more counts support this clonotype. V and J are TRBV6-5 and TRBJ1-1; 10 nucleotides align to TRBD1. V lost 5 bases and J lost 5; bases outside the gene matches: 8. Germline CDR1 reads MNHEY; CDR2 reads SVGAGI. This CDR3 has 15 amino acids. In DNA form, the CDR3 reads TGTGCCAGCAGTCGACAGGGGGCGGGAGAAACTGAAGCTTTCTTT. Amino acid sequence: CASSRQGAGETEAFF.

The CDR3 DNA sequence: TGTGCCAGCAGAGACTACCCCTACAATGAGCAGTTCTTC. Protein sequence: CASRDYPYNEQFF. The chain is built from TRBV2 and TRBJ2-1, with D perhaps matching TRBD2 (5 bases). Trimming took 6 bases from V and 2 from J, leaving 8 bases between them. Germline CDR1 SNHLY, CDR2 FYNNEI. The CDR3 sequence is 13 residues long.

There are many counts of this clonotype. The chain joins TRBV6-4 to TRBJ1-1; no firm D call. The germline CDR1 and CDR2 sequences are MRHNA and SNTAGT. Trimming removed 3 bases at V and 2 bases at J, with 7 bases between. The CDR3 is 13 amino acids. The CDR3 loop reads CASSEKANTEAFF. CDR3 DNA: TGTGCCAGCAGTGAAAAGGCTAACACTGAAGCTTTCTTT.

This clonotype turned up a few times. The rearrangement joins TRBV7-9 to TRBJ2-2, with D perhaps TRBD1 (6 bases). Trimming took 3 bases from V and 6 from J, leaving 17 bases between them. CDR3 size: 16 residues. The germline CDR1 and CDR2 sequences are SEHNR and FQNEAQ (reference sequence). CDR3 coding DNA: TGTGCCAGCAGCTTGGGGGCGGCAGGGCGACCCGGGGAGCTGTTTTTT. Encoded protein: CASSLGAAGRPGELFF.

In this sample, this clonotype turned up many times. V usage is TRBV2 and J usage is TRBJ1-1; 7 positions match TRBD1. Losses at the gene ends were 8 bases for V and 0 bases for J; bases not matched to a gene: 9. This CDR3 is 15 amino acids long. Germline V CDR1 and CDR2: SNHLY, FYNNEI. The CDR3 DNA is TGTGCCAGCGGCCGGGACAGCCTCATGAACACTGAAGCTTTCTTT. Amino acid sequence: CASGRDSLMNTEAFF.

This clonotype has a count of ten or more. J is TRBJ2-3 and V is TRBV6-1; D not resolved. CDR1 and CDR2 from the germline V gene are MNHNS and SASEGT. The germline V and J ends were trimmed by 3 bases and 7 bases, with 17 bases remaining between them. The CDR3 has 15 amino acids. CDR3 DNA: TGTGCCAGCAGTGAGGAGATTCCGGCTGCATATACGCAGTATTTT. Translation gives CASSEEIPAAYTQYF.

The rearrangement links TRBV21-1 to TRBJ2-7. TRBV21-1 is labeled a pseudogene. The CDR3 extends over 11 amino acids. The CDR3 bases are TGTGCCAACAGACGGTTCTACGAGCAGTACTTC. Translated, it gives CANRRFYEQYF.

A single count supports this clonotype. The chain recombines TRBV7-9 with TRBJ2-2; D remains ambiguous. The V gene lost 3 bases and the J gene lost 2 bases, with 7 bases spanning the gap. Germline V gives CDR1 SEHNR, CDR2 FQNEAQ (reference sequence). There are 14 residues in the CDR3. Here the CDR3 reads CASSLNVNTGELFF. The CDR3 nucleotides are TGTGCCAGCAGCTTGAATGTTAACACCGGGGAGCTGTTTTTT.

CDR3 DNA: TGTGCCAGCAGCCTTGCTATAGCCACCTTTCGGGGTGGCTACACCTTC. Its translation: CASSLAIATFRGGYTF. This chain connects TRBV7-2 to TRBJ1-2; no clear D gene. V was trimmed by 5 bases and J by 7 bases, leaving 23 bases between them. Germline CDR1 SGHTA, CDR2 FQGNSA. The CDR3 is 16 residues long.

The genes are TRBV11-2 and TRBJ2-3, with D perhaps TRBD2 (6 bases). CDR1 SGHAT and CDR2 FQNNGV come from the germline V gene. V was shortened by 0 bases and J by 2 bases, with 9 bases between the two germline ends. This CDR3 is 15 amino acids long. The CDR3 nucleotides are TGTGCCAGCAGCTTAGACGGGGGTAACACAGATACGCAGTATTTT. This gives the protein CASSLDGGNTDTQYF. Together with reference TRBV11-2 and TRBJ2-3, the CDR3 gives the full variable domain: EAGVAQSPRYKIIEKRQSVAFWCNPISGHATLYWYQQILGQGPKLLIQFQNNGVVDDSQLPKDRFSAERLKGVDSTLKIQPAKLEDSAVYLCASSLDGGNTDTQYFGPGTRLTVL.